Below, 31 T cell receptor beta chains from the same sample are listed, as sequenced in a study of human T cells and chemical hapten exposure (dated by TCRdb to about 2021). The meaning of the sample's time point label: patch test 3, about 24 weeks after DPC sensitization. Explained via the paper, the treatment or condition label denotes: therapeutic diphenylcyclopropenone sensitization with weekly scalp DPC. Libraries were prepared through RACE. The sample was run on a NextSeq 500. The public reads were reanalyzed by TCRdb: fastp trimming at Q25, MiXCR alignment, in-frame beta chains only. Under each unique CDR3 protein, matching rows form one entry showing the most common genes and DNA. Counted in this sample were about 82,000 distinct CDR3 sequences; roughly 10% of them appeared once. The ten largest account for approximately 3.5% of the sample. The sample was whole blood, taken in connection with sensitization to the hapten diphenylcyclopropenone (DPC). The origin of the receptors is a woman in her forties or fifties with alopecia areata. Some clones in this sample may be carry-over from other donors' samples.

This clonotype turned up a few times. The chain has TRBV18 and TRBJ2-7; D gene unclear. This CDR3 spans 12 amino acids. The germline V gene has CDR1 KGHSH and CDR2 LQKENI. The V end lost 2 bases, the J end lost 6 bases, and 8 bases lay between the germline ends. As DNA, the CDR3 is TGTGCCAGCTCACCAGCTGGCGGCGAGCAGTACTTC. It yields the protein CASSPAGGEQYF.

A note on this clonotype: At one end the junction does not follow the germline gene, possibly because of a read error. As DNA, the CDR3 is TGTGCCAGCAGTTTAGGCCGGGTGGAGACCCGGTACTTC. This gives the protein CASSLGRVETRYF. The chain is built from TRBV12-3 or TRBV12-4 and TRBJ2-5; D call uncertain. The CDR3 runs 13 residues.

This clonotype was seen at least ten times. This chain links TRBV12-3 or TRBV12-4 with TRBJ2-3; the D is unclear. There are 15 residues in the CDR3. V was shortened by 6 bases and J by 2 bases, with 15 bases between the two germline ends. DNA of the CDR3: TGTGCCAGCAGCAAGGACCCTACCACCACAGATACGCAGTATTTT. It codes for CASSKDPTTTDTQYF.

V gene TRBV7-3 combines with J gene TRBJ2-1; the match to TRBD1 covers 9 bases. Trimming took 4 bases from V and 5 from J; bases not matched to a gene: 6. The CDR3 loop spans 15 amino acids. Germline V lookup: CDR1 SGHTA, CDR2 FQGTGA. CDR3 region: CASSSGTGSHNEQFF. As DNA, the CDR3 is TGTGCCAGCAGCTCCGGGACAGGGAGTCACAATGAGCAGTTCTTC.

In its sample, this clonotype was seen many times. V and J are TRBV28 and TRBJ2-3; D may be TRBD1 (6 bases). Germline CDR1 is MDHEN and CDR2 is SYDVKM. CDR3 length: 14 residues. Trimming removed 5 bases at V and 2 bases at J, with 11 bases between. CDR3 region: CASSADSLTDTQYF. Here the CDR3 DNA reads TGTGCCAGCAGTGCGGACAGTCTCACAGATACGCAGTATTTT.

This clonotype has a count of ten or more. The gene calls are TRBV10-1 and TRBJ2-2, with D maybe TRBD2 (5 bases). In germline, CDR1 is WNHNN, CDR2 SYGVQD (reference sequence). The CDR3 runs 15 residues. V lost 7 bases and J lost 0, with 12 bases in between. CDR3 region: CASTGSVANTGELFF. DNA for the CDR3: TGCGCCAGCACGGGATCGGTCGCGAACACCGGGGAGCTGTTTTTT.

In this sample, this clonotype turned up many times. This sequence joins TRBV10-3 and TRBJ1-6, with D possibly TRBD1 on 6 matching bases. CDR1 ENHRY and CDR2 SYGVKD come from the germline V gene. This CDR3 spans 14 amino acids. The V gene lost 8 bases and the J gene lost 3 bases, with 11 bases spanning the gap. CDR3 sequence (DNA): TGTGCCATCGGCCGGGACAACTATAATTCACCCCTCCACTTT. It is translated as CAIGRDNYNSPLHF.

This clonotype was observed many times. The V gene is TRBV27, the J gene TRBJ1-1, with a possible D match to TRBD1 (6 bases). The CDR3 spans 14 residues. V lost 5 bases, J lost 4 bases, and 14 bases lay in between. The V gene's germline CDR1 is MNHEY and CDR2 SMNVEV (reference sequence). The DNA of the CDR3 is TGTGCCAGCAGTCATACAGGGAGGACCACTGAAGCTTTCTTT. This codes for CASSHTGRTTEAFF.

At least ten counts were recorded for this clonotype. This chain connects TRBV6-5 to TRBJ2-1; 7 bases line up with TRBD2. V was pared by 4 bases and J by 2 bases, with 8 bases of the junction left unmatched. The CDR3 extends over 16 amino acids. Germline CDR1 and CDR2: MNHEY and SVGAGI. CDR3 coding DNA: TGTGCCAGCAGTTCGGCACTAGCGAGAACCTACAATGAGCAGTTCTTC. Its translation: CASSSALARTYNEQFF.

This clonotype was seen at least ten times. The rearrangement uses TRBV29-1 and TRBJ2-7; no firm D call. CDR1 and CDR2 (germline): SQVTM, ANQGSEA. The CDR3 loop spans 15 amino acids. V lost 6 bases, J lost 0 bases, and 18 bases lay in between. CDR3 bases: TGCAGCGTGGTGAGCATAGTGACCTCCTCCTACGAGCAGTACTTC. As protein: CSVVSIVTSSYEQYF.

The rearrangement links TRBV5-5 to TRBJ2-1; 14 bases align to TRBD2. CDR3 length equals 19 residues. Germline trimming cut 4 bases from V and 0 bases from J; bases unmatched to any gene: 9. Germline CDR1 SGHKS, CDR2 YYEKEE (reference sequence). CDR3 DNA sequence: TGTGCCAGCAGCCGGGGGACTAGCGGGAGTAGGGGCTCCTACAATGAGCAGTTCTTC. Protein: CASSRGTSGSRGSYNEQFF.

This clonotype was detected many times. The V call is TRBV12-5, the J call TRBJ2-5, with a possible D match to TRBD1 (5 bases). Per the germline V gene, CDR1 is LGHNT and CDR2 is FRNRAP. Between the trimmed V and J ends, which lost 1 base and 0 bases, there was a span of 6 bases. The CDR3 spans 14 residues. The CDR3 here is CASGLGTHQETQYF. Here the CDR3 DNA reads TGTGCTAGTGGTTTGGGGACACACCAAGAGACCCAGTACTTC.

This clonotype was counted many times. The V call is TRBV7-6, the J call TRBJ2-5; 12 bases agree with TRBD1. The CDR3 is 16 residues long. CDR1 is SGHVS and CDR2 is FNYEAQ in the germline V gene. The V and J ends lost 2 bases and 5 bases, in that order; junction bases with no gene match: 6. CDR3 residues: CASSLSGTGGRETQYF. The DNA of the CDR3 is TGTGCCAGCAGCTTATCAGGGACAGGGGGCCGCGAGACCCAGTACTTC.

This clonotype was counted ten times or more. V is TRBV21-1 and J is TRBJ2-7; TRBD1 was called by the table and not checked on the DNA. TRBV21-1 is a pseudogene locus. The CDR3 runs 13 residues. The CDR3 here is CASSKADSYEQYF. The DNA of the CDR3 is TGTGCCAGCAGCAAAGCGGACAGCTACGAGCAGTACTTC.

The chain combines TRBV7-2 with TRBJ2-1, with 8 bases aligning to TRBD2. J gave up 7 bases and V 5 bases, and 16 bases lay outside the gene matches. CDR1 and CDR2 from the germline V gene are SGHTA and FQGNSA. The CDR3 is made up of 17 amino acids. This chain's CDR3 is CASSPRRGAGDANEQFF. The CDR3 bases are TGTGCCAGCAGCCCCCGCCGAGGAGCGGGGGATGCGAATGAGCAGTTCTTC.

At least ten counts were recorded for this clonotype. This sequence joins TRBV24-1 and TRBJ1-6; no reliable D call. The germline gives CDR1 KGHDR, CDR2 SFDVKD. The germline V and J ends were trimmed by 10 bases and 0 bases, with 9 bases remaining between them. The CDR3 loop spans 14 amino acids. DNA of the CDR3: TGTGCCACTGCTTCGAGCTCCTATAATTCACCCCTCCACTTT. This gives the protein CATASSSYNSPLHF.

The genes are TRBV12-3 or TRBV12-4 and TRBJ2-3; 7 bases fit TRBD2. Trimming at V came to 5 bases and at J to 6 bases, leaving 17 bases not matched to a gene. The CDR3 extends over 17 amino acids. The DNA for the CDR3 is TGTGCCAGCAGTCCCTTCCCCCTTGGCGGGAGCGGTGATACGCAGTATTTT. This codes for CASSPFPLGGSGDTQYF.

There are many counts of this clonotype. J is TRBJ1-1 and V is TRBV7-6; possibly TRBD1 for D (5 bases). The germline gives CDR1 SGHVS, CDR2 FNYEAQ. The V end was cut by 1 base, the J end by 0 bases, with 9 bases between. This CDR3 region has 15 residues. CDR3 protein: CASSLGQPLNTEAFF. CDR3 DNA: TGTGCCAGCAGCTTAGGACAGCCTCTGAACACTGAAGCTTTCTTT.

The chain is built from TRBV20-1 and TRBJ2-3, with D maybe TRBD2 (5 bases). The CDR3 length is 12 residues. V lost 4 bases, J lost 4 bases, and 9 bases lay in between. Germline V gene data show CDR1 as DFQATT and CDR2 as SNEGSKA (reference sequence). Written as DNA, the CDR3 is TGCAGTGCTATGCCGGGGTCAGATACGCAGTATTTT. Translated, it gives CSAMPGSDTQYF.

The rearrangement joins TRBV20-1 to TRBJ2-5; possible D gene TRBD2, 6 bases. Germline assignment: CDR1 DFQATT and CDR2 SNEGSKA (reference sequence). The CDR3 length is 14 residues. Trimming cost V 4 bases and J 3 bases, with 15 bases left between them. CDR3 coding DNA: TGCAGTGCTACCACCGGGAGTCGGGAAGAGACCCAGTACTTC. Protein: CSATTGSREETQYF.

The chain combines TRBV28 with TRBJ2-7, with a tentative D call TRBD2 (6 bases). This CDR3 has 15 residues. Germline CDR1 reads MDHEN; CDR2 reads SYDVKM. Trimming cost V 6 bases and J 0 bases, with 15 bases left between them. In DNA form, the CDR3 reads TGTGCCAGCAGATCCAACACCGGGAGCTCCTACGAGCAGTACTTC. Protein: CASRSNTGSSYEQYF.

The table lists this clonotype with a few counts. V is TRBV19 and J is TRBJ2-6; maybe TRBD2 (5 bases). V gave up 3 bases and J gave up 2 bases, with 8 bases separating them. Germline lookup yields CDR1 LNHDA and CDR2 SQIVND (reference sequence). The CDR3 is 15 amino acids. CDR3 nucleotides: TGTGCCAGTAGTATCCGAGGGACTGGGGCCAACGTCCTGACTTTC. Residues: CASSIRGTGANVLTF.

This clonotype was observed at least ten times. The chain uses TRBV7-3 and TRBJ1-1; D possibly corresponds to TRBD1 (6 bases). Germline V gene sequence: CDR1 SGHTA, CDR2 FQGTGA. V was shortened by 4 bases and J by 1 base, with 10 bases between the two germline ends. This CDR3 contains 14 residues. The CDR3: CASSSTTGNTEAFF. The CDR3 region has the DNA TGTGCCAGCAGCTCAACGACAGGGAACACTGAAGCTTTCTTT.

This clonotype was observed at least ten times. For the CDR3, the DNA is TGTGCCAGCAGCTTAGGCGCTAGCGGCTACGAGCAGTACTTC. Encoded protein: CASSLGASGYEQYF. The chain uses TRBV7-8 and TRBJ2-7, with 7 bases that match TRBD2. The CDR3 totals 14 residues. The germline gives CDR1 SGHVS, CDR2 FQNEAQ. With 1 base clipped from V and 3 bases from J, the junction kept 3 bases outside the gene matches.

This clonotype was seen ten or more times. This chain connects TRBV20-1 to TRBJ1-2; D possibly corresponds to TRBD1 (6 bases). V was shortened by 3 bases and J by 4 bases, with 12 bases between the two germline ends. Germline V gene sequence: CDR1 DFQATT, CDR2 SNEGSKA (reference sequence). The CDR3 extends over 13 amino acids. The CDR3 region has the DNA TGCAGTGCTAGCCTAGGGGGGAGCTATGGCTACACCTTC. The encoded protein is CSASLGGSYGYTF.

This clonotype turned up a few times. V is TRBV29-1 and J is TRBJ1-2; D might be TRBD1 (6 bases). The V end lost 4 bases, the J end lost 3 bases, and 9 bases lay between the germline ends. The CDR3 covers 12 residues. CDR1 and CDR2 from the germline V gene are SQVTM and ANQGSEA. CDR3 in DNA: TGCAGCGTTGTGAAGGGGGACTATGGCTACACCTTC. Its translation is CSVVKGDYGYTF.

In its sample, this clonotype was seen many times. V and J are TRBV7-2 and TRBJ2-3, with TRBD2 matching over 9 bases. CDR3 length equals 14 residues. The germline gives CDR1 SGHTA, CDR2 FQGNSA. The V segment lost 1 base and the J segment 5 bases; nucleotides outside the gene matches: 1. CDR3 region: CASSLGTSVDTQYF. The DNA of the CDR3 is TGTGCCAGCAGCTTAGGGACTAGCGTAGATACGCAGTATTTT.

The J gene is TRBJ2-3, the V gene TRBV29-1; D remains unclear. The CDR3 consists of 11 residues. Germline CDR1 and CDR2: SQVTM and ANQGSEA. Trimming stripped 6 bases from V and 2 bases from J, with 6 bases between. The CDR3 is CSVVFTDTQYF. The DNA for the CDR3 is TGCAGCGTAGTATTCACAGATACGCAGTATTTT.

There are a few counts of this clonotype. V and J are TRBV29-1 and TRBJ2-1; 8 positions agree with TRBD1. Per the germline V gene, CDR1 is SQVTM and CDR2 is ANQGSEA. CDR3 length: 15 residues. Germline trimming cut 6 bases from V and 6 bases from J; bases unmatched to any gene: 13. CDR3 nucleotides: TGCAGCGTCGAACGTCCGGACAGGGCCTTCAATGAGCAGTTCTTC. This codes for CSVERPDRAFNEQFF.

CDR3 loop: CASSEQMSYGYTF. Here the CDR3 DNA reads TGCGCCAGCAGTGAACAAATGTCCTATGGCTACACCTTC. The rearrangement joins TRBV10-1 to TRBJ1-2, with D unclear. This CDR3 spans 13 amino acids. Germline-derived CDR1 and CDR2 are WNHNN and SYGVQD (reference sequence). V shed 3 bases and J shed 4 bases, with 9 bases lying between them.

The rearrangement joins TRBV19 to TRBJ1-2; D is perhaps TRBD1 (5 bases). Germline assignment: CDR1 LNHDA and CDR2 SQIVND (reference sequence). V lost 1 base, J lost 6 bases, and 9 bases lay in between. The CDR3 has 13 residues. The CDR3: CASSIGRVDGYTF. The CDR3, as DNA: TGTGCCAGTAGTATAGGCAGGGTAGATGGCTACACCTTC.